Presented here are 8 T cell receptor beta chains from one specimen sequenced in a study of HIV-infected patients and healthy controls. The repertoire came from unfractionated whole blood and reflected all unsorted peripheral T cells. cDNA was made from about 500 ng RNA using alpha and beta constant primers. Using multiplexing indices, alpha and beta chain libraries were generated apart by chain-specific third strand synthesis. TCRdb processed the 5' RACE reads anew with MiXCR; each CDR3 protein has one entry. The sample yields roughly 8,900 distinct CDR3 sequences, approximately 5.3% seen once. The sequencing sample was made of blood. The receptors come from an adult in good health.

CDR3 amino acids: CSVDDTGELFF. CDR3 coding DNA: TGCAGCGTTGACGACACCGGGGAGCTGTTTTTT. The chain combines TRBV29-1 with TRBJ2-2; no firm D call. This CDR3 has 11 residues. Trimming left V 3 bases short and J 3 bases short, with 2 bases between. Germline V gives CDR1 SQVTM, CDR2 ANQGSEA.

This clonotype is termed medium-sized. CDR3: CASSYRDGGNTIYF. In nucleotides, the CDR3 is TGTGCCAGCAGTTACCGGGACGGCGGAAACACCATATATTTT. The chain recombines TRBV6-5 with TRBJ1-3; the D gene is possibly TRBD1 (5 bases). The CDR3 covers 14 residues. Germline V lookup: CDR1 MNHEY, CDR2 SVGAGI. V gave up 2 bases and J gave up 4 bases, with 9 bases separating them.

This clonotype has a count of ten or more. The V and J genes are TRBV19 and TRBJ1-1; no clear D. Germline CDR1 and CDR2: LNHDA and SQIVND (reference sequence). This CDR3 is built from 15 residues. Trimming took 1 base from V and 0 from J, leaving 9 bases between them. The CDR3 DNA reads as TGTGCCAGTAGTATAGTCGGCAGGATGAACACTGAAGCTTTCTTT. Its protein is CASSIVGRMNTEAFF.

Sample share makes this clonotype medium-sized. V gene TRBV7-7 combines with J gene TRBJ2-5; the D gene is possibly TRBD1 (5 bases). In germline, CDR1 is SSHAT, CDR2 FNYEAQ (reference sequence). V was pared by 2 bases and J by 5 bases, with 15 bases between. The CDR3 is 15 residues long. The CDR3 DNA reads as TGTGCCAGCAGCTTACGTGCAGGGTCGAAGGAGACCCAGTACTTC. Residues: CASSLRAGSKETQYF.

This clonotype was counted only a few times. The chain couples TRBV20-1 to TRBJ1-1, with D unclear. Trimming pared 0 bases from V and 8 bases from J, leaving 7 bases between. The CDR3 has 11 residues. CDR1 and CDR2 (germline): DFQATT, SNEGSKA (reference sequence). CDR3 bases: TGCAGTGCTAGAGATCCCCAAGAAGCTTTCTTT. This gives the protein CSARDPQEAFF.

This clonotype was found many times. The V and J genes are TRBV20-1 and TRBJ2-3; no clear D. Germline V gives CDR1 DFQATT, CDR2 SNEGSKA (reference sequence). CDR3 length: 11 residues. The germline V and J ends were trimmed by 2 bases and 5 bases, with 5 bases remaining between them. CDR3: CSARPEDTQYF. Here the CDR3 DNA reads TGCAGTGCTAGACCCGAAGATACGCAGTATTTT.

This clonotype is medium-sized within its sample. This chain joins TRBV5-4 and TRBJ2-2, with D hard to call. The CDR3 sequence is 15 residues long. The V gene's germline CDR1 is SGHNT and CDR2 YYREEE (reference sequence). V was cut by 0 bases and J by 0 bases, with 6 bases left in between. CDR3 nucleotide sequence: TGTGCCAGCAGCTTGGAGCTGACGAACACCGGGGAGCTGTTTTTT. As protein: CASSLELTNTGELFF. The variable domain in full, completed from reference TRBV5-4 and TRBJ2-2, reads ETGVTQSPTHLIKTRGQQVTLRCSSQSGHNTVSWYQQALGQGPQFIFQYYREEENGRGNFPPRFSGLQFPNYSSELNVNALELDDSALYLCASSLELTNTGELFFGEGSRLTVL.

This clonotype was seen ten or more times. V is TRBV4-3 and J is TRBJ2-5; TRBD1 is a possible D gene (6 bases). CDR1 is LGHNA and CDR2 is YSLEER in the germline V gene. The V and J ends lost 0 bases and 5 bases respectively, with 13 bases between them. This CDR3 comprises 15 residues. The CDR3 region has the DNA TGCGCCAGCAGCCAAGAGCTGGCAGGGGCGGAGACCCAGTACTTC. Translating gives CASSQELAGAETQYF.